This entry lists 13 T cell receptor beta chains sequenced from one sample in a study of cytomegalovirus exposure and HLA in healthy donors. Amplification used 60 Vbeta primers and 13 Jbeta primers. Data came from immunoSEQ multiplex PCR; TCRdb stores just in-frame clones and leaves some out. The table has approximately 110,000 clones, approximately 80% seen once. The sequencing sample was made of PBMCs. The receptors derive from a woman aged 25 to 45 in good health and CMV-seronegative.

In the case of this clone: Mismatch with germline at one junction end may stem from a read error. This chain links TRBV7-9 with TRBJ2-7, with 8 bases lining up with TRBD2. The CDR3 length is 14 residues. The germline V gene has CDR1 SEHNR and CDR2 FQNEAQ (reference sequence). The CDR3 reads CSSGQAAGAVEQYF. The CDR3 DNA reads TGTTCCAGCGGGCAGGCAGCGGGAGCAGTCGAGCAGTACTTC.

The V and J genes are TRBV29-1 and TRBJ2-1, with a possible D match to TRBD2 (6 bases). This CDR3 is 15 amino acids long. Trimming took off 8 bases at V and 10 bases at J, with 27 bases between the two ends. The germline gives CDR1 SQVTM, CDR2 ANQGSEA. The CDR3 spells CSSPPVAGLDGEQFF. For the CDR3, the DNA is TGCAGCTCCCCCCCGGTGGCGGGACTGGACGGCGAGCAGTTCTTC.

The chain couples TRBV5-1 to TRBJ2-7, with D possibly TRBD1 on 6 matching bases. The V and J ends lost 4 bases and 3 bases respectively, with 17 bases between them. The germline gives CDR1 SGHRS, CDR2 YFSETQ. There are 15 residues in the CDR3. The CDR3 DNA is TGCGCCAGCAGCCCGCAACAGGGCTCGGACTACGAGCAGTACTTC. Protein: CASSPQQGSDYEQYF.

This rearrangement joins TRBV4-3 to TRBJ2-1, with D perhaps matching TRBD2 (5 bases). V was shortened by 0 bases and J by 0 bases, with 6 bases between the two germline ends. The V gene's germline CDR1 is LGHNA and CDR2 YSLEER. The CDR3 is 15 amino acids. The CDR3 spells CASSQEGGSYNEQFF. In DNA form, the CDR3 reads TGCGCCAGCAGCCAAGAAGGAGGCTCCTACAATGAGCAGTTCTTC.

The chain couples TRBV27 to TRBJ1-5; 7 bases agree with TRBD1. The CDR3 length is 17 residues. In germline, CDR1 is MNHEY, CDR2 SMNVEV (reference sequence). V shed 6 bases, J shed 6 bases, and the junction held 17 bases outside the gene matches. CDR3 residues: CASSSNPFRTGGQPQHF. The CDR3 coding sequence is TGTGCCAGCAGCTCCAATCCATTCCGGACAGGAGGTCAGCCCCAGCATTTT.

V and J are TRBV28 and TRBJ1-5, with D possibly matching TRBD1 (6 bases). The CDR3 runs 18 residues. Trimming took 8 bases from V and 1 from J, leaving 24 bases between them. From germline, CDR1 is MDHEN and CDR2 SYDVKM. Written as DNA, the CDR3 is TGTGCCAGCGGCGGTTTAGGGGGAGCCCCTTTGAGCAATCAGCCCCAGCATTTT. The encoded protein is CASGGLGGAPLSNQPQHF.

This chain uses TRBV2 with TRBJ2-2; TRBD2 might be the D (5 bases). The germline V gene encodes CDR1 SNHLY and CDR2 FYNNEI. The CDR3 is 15 amino acids. Deletions cut 3 bases from V and 0 bases from J, with 8 bases between. The CDR3 loop is CASSDAGANTGELFF. In DNA, the CDR3 is TGTGCCAGCAGTGATGCCGGGGCGAACACCGGGGAGCTGTTTTTT.

The CDR3 nucleotides are TGTGCCAGCAGCCCGAGACTAGCGGGGGCTCAAAACCAAGAGACCCAGTACTTC. It codes for CASSPRLAGAQNQETQYF. The chain is built from TRBV7-9 and TRBJ2-5, with 12 nucleotides matching TRBD2. V lost 5 bases, J lost 0 bases, and 10 bases stayed unmatched. The CDR3 spans 18 residues. CDR1 is SEHNR, CDR2 FQNEAQ, per germline (reference sequence).

This CDR3 is CASGGLAGADTQYF. The CDR3 DNA sequence: TGTGCCAGCGGGGGGCTAGCGGGAGCTGATACGCAGTATTTT. The chain is built from TRBV7-9 and TRBJ2-3, with TRBD2 matching 10 bases. The CDR3 has 14 residues. The germline V gene encodes CDR1 SEHNR and CDR2 FQNEAQ (reference sequence). V shed 8 bases and J 6 bases; nucleotides not matched to a gene: 8. The whole variable domain, filled in from reference TRBV7-9 and TRBJ2-3, reads DTGVSQNPRHKITKRGQNVTFRCDPISEHNRLYWYRQTLGQGPEFLTYFQNEAQLEKSRLLSDRFSAERPKGSFSTLEIQRTEQGDSAMYLCASGGLAGADTQYFGPGTRLTVL.

The V call is TRBV5-1, the J call TRBJ2-2, with 7 bases matching TRBD1. This CDR3 spans 15 amino acids. Looked up from germline, CDR1 is SGHRS and CDR2 is YFSETQ. V gave up 7 bases and J gave up 4 bases; unmatched junction bases: 10. The CDR3, as DNA: TGCGCCAGCCGCGACAGACAGGGCTCCACCGGGGAGCTGTTTTTT. Protein sequence: CASRDRQGSTGELFF.

This chain connects TRBV5-4 to TRBJ2-2; 7 bases align to TRBD1. Germline-derived CDR1 and CDR2 are SGHNT and YYREEE (reference sequence). The CDR3 has 15 residues. Unmatched junction bases numbered 6, after V lost 1 base and J lost 6 bases. The CDR3 protein is CASSLTGDLAGELFF. CDR3 sequence (DNA): TGTGCCAGCAGCTTGACAGGGGATCTCGCCGGGGAGCTGTTTTTT.

The chain recombines TRBV9 with TRBJ2-3; D gene unclear. V lost 2 bases, J lost 2 bases, and 6 bases lay in between. In germline, CDR1 is SGDLS, CDR2 YYNGEE. This CDR3 has 13 residues. For the CDR3, the DNA is TGTGCCAGCAGCGTTGGCTCCACAGATACGCAGTATTTT. Protein: CASSVGSTDTQYF.

The genes are TRBV6-1 and TRBJ1-5; 8 nucleotides line up with TRBD1. The CDR3 loop spans 14 amino acids. The germline gives CDR1 MNHNS, CDR2 SASEGT. V dropped 6 bases and J dropped 4; count of bases not matched to a gene: 5. The CDR3 DNA is TGTGCCAGCAGGACAGGGGTTGGTAATCAGCCCCAGCATTTT. This encodes CASRTGVGNQPQHF.